This TCR beta chain was recorded in a study of OX40 agonist ivuxolimab in advanced cancers. TCRdb's table, derived via immunoSEQ multiplex PCR, lists solely in-frame clones and lacks some. The table shows over 95,000 clones, with roughly 91% occurring only once. The V end was cut by 8 bases, the J end by 7 bases, with 21 bases between. Germline values: CDR1 MDHEN, CDR2 SYDVKM. The CDR3 extends over 14 amino acids. Here the sequenced sample was CD4+ or CD8+ T cells sorted from blood, taken in a trial of the OX40 agonist ivuxolimab. The chain links TRBV28 to TRBJ2-7; D might be TRBD2 (5 bases). The sequence came from an adult with an advanced solid tumor such as melanoma, head and neck, liver or kidney cancer. The CDR3 here is CASRDSSGRGEQYF. Here the CDR3 DNA reads TGTGCCAGCCGAGATAGCAGCGGACGAGGGGAGCAGTACTTC.